This TCR beta chain was identified in a study of tumor-infiltrating lymphocytes in primary liver carcinoma. On the study more broadly: Surgical resection treated primary liver carcinoma in the patients. Findings of the study overall: When set against blood, tumors had a significantly higher top-250-clone fraction (p = 0.039).

Unsorted whole blood served as the source of blood RNA, and germline DNA was extracted as well. As concerns this clonotype: The antigen remains unidentified. The junction and the germline gene differ at one end; a read error may be behind it.

Total RNA (around 500 ng) served as template for TCR beta cDNA synthesis primed by a constant-region primer. Researchers made the TCR beta libraries by running three nested multiplex PCR rounds with slightly modified ARM-PCR. A C-beta reverse primer was combined with TRBV1-TRBV30 forward primers in the first two PCR rounds, and each round had around 11 cycles. MiXCR was run by TCRdb on the multiplex PCR reads, yielding one entry per CDR3 protein. This repertoire shows 310,000 or so distinct CDR3 sequences, almost 60% found once; its top ten account for about 17%. CDR1 and CDR2 (germline): SGHNT, YENEEA. CDR3 length: 15 residues.

The specimen sequenced was peripheral blood. The receptor comes from a woman in her 30s with primary liver carcinoma and hepatitis B virus infection. This chain uses TRBV11-3 with TRBJ2-3, with D perhaps matching TRBD1 or TRBD2 (5 bases each). The CDR3 coding sequence is TGTGCCAGCAGTCAAGAGGGGCTACTTGCAGATACGCAGTGTTTT. The encoded protein is CASSQEGLLADTQCF.